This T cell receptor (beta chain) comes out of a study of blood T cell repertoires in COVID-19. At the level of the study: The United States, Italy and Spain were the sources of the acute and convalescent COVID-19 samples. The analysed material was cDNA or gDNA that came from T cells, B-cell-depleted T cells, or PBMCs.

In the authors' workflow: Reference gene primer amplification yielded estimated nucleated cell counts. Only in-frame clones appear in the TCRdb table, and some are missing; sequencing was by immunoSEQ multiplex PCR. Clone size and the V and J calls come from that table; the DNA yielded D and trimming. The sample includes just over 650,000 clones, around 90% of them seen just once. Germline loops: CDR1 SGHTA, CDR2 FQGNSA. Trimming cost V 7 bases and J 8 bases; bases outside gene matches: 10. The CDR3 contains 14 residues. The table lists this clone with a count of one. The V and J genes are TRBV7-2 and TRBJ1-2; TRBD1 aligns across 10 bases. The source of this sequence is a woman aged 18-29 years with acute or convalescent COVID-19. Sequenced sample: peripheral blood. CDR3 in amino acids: CASTLTGTGVGYTF. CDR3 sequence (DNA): TGTGCCAGCACCCTCACCGGGACAGGGGTCGGCTACACCTTC.